This T cell receptor beta chain was retrieved from a study of blood T cell repertoires in COVID-19. Across the study: Samples representing acute and convalescent COVID-19 were sourced from the United States, Italy and Spain. T cells, B-cell-depleted T cells, or PBMCs supplied cDNA or gDNA.

Points on this clone: Distinct nucleotide sequences in the sample also encode this CDR3.

V dropped 0 bases and J dropped 7 bases, with 8 bases sitting between them. Per germline, CDR1 SGDLS and CDR2 YYNGEE. This CDR3 has 13 residues. Libraries were prepared by immunoSEQ multiplex PCR; TCRdb keeps only in-frame clonotypes and omits some of them. The sample includes some 250,000 clones, 70% to 85% seen only once; the top ten take more than 9.5%. Material for sequencing was peripheral blood. This chain joins TRBV9 and TRBJ2-4, with a tentative D call TRBD1 (6 bases). The sequence was obtained from an elderly woman with acute or convalescent COVID-19. The CDR3 here is CASSVGQGNIQYF. Here the CDR3 DNA reads TGTGCCAGCAGCGTAGGGCAGGGGAACATTCAGTACTTC.